Each of the 29 T cell receptor beta chains below was sequenced from the same sample in a study of shared clonotypes between healthy human individuals. Here immunoSEQ multiplex PCR was the method, and the copy in TCRdb shows in-frame clones only, minus some. The top ten clones hold 12% of a sample with fewer than 600,000 clones, approximately 71% of them seen once. Sequencing was performed on PBMCs. The receptors here all came from a woman between 40 and 55 years old in good health. Some clones in this sample may be carry-over from other donors' samples.

The DNA for the CDR3 is TGTGCCACCAGCAGAGTGGGACAGGGGGCATTGTTGAGCACAGATACGCAGTATTTT. Residues: CATSRVGQGALLSTDTQYF. The rearrangement uses TRBV15 and TRBJ2-3, with 12 bases matching TRBD1. CDR1 and CDR2 from the germline V gene are LNHNV and YYDKDF (reference sequence). This CDR3 contains 19 residues. Trimming removed 1 base from V and 0 bases from J; junction bases left unmatched: 8.

The chain links TRBV11-3 to TRBJ2-5; 7 positions agree with TRBD2. The CDR3 consists of 13 residues. V dropped 5 bases and J dropped 3; count of bases not matched to a gene: 3. Germline-derived CDR1 and CDR2 are SGHNT and YENEEA. The CDR3 DNA sequence: TGTGCCAGCAGCCTCGGACTAGAAGAGACCCAGTACTTC. Its translation is CASSLGLEETQYF. Variable domain in full (rest from reference TRBV11-3 and TRBJ2-5): EAGVVQSPRYKIIEKKQPVAFWCNPISGHNTLYWYLQNLGQGPELLIRYENEEAVDDSQLPKDRFSAERLKGVDSTLKIQPAELGDSAVYLCASSLGLEETQYFGPGTRLLVL.

The chain carries TRBV7-6 and TRBJ2-7; D is undetermined. The V and J ends lost 1 base and 2 bases respectively, with 12 bases between them. There are 15 residues in the CDR3. Germline assignment: CDR1 SGHVS and CDR2 FNYEAQ. The chain's CDR3 is CASSLVGEATYEQYF. CDR3 bases: TGTGCCAGCAGCTTAGTAGGAGAGGCTACCTACGAGCAGTACTTC.

The chain couples TRBV5-4 to TRBJ1-1, with 7 bases identical to TRBD1. The CDR3 extends over 13 amino acids. Germline assignment: CDR1 SGHNT and CDR2 YYREEE (reference sequence). V shed 5 bases and J 5 bases; nucleotides not matched to a gene: 6. CDR3 loop: CASRLGGRTEAFF. The CDR3 DNA reads as TGTGCCAGCAGACTAGGGGGCAGGACTGAAGCTTTCTTT.

As regards this clone: Since a far larger clone is one base different, this is likely a read error. The chain couples TRBV30 to TRBJ1-1; D not resolved. The germline gives CDR1 GTSNPN, CDR2 SVGIG (reference sequence). This CDR3 region has 13 residues. DNA for the CDR3: TGTGCCCGGAGTGTAGCAGAGAACACTGAAGCTTTCTTT. It translates to CARSVAENTEAFF.

This chain connects TRBV6-5 to TRBJ2-5; 8 nucleotides align to TRBD2. The CDR3 is made up of 14 amino acids. J lost 6 bases, V lost 0 bases, and 3 bases had no gene match. Germline-derived CDR1 and CDR2 are MNHEY and SVGAGI. CDR3 amino acids: CASSYSGRGKTQYF. CDR3 DNA: TGTGCCAGCAGTTACTCCGGGAGGGGAAAGACCCAGTACTTC.

The genes are TRBV5-1 and TRBJ2-3, with 8 bases matching TRBD2. V was pared by 1 base and J by 0 bases, with 7 bases of the junction left unmatched. Germline values: CDR1 SGHRS, CDR2 YFSETQ. The CDR3 extends over 17 amino acids. The CDR3 DNA reads as TGCGCCAGCAGCTTGCAGGGGCGGGAGGCTAGCACAGATACGCAGTATTTT. This encodes CASSLQGREASTDTQYF.

This chain uses TRBV6-6 with TRBJ1-3, with no clear D. The CDR3 consists of 16 residues. The V gene lost 4 bases and the J gene lost 0 bases, with 13 bases spanning the gap. Germline loops: CDR1 MNHNY, CDR2 SVGAGI (reference sequence). CDR3 protein: CASSLGGRNSGNTIYF. In DNA form, the CDR3 reads TGTGCCAGCAGTTTGGGAGGGAGGAACTCTGGAAACACCATATATTTT.

The V and J genes are TRBV28 and TRBJ1-5; D gene unclear. CDR1 and CDR2 from the germline V gene are MDHEN and SYDVKM. V lost 5 bases, J lost 6 bases, and 11 bases lay in between. This CDR3 is built from 13 residues. The CDR3 sequence: CASSSGLVQPQHF. The CDR3, as DNA: TGTGCCAGCAGTAGTGGGTTGGTTCAGCCCCAGCATTTT.

The rearrangement links TRBV7-9 to TRBJ2-1; no firm D call. CDR1 and CDR2 from the germline V gene are SEHNR and FQNEAQ (reference sequence). The CDR3 sequence is 14 residues long. Deletions cut 11 bases from V and 2 bases from J, with 16 bases between. Written as DNA, the CDR3 is TGTGCCTGCACTCCGGTTAGTGCCTACAATGAGCAGTTCTTC. It yields the protein CACTPVSAYNEQFF. The full variable domain, in which reference TRBV7-9 and TRBJ2-1 provide the parts outside the CDR3, is DTGVSQNPRHKITKRGQNVTFRCDPISEHNRLYWYRQTLGQGPEFLTYFQNEAQLEKSRLLSDRFSAERPKGSFSTLEIQRTEQGDSAMYLCACTPVSAYNEQFFGPGTRLTVL.

The sample holds many counts of this clone. This CDR3 is also generated by other DNA sequences in the sample. CDR3 region: CASSLMGGRGVNQPQHF. The CDR3 bases are TGTGCCAGCAGCTTAATGGGCGGCAGGGGAGTCAATCAGCCCCAGCATTTT. The chain uses TRBV7-2 and TRBJ1-5; tentatively, D is TRBD1 (6 bases). CDR3 length equals 17 residues. Between the trimmed V and J ends, which lost 2 bases and 3 bases, there was a span of 17 bases. Per germline, CDR1 SGHTA and CDR2 FQGNSA.

The rearrangement joins TRBV28 to TRBJ1-4; tentative D call: TRBD1 (6 bases). This CDR3 has 14 amino acids. The germline V and J ends were trimmed by 6 bases and 7 bases, with 15 bases remaining between them. Germline CDR1 is MDHEN and CDR2 is SYDVKM. The CDR3, as DNA: TGTGCCAGCAGACCACAGGGCCGAGGTGAAAAACTGTTTTTT. Translating gives CASRPQGRGEKLFF.

The chain has TRBV27 and TRBJ2-7, with 9 bases fitting TRBD2. CDR1 and CDR2 (germline): MNHEY, SMNVEV (reference sequence). The CDR3 consists of 15 residues. Germline trimming cut 4 bases from V and 4 bases from J; bases unmatched to any gene: 8. The CDR3 nucleotides are TGTGCCAGCAGTTGGGGGAGCGGGAGGTCGTACGAGCAGTACTTC. Amino acids: CASSWGSGRSYEQYF.

The gene calls are TRBV20-1 and TRBJ2-7, with D unclear. The CDR3 is 11 residues long. Germline V gives CDR1 DFQATT, CDR2 SNEGSKA (reference sequence). V lost 3 bases to trimming and J lost 3 bases, with 6 bases between them. CDR3 residues: CSARHSYEQYF. The CDR3 DNA reads TGCAGTGCTAGGCACAGCTACGAGCAGTACTTC.

This chain uses TRBV28 with TRBJ2-7; 11 bases line up with TRBD2. This CDR3 spans 15 amino acids. CDR1 and CDR2 (germline): MDHEN, SYDVKM. Germline trimming cut 5 bases from V and 3 bases from J; bases unmatched to any gene: 6. This CDR3 is CASSHLAGGLYEQYF. The CDR3 nucleotides read TGTGCCAGCAGTCACCTAGCGGGAGGTCTCTACGAGCAGTACTTC.

This CDR3 reads CASSRDRGAGELFF. The CDR3 DNA is TGTGCCAGCAGTCGGGACAGGGGCGCCGGGGAGCTGTTTTTT. The rearrangement uses TRBV27 and TRBJ2-2; 10 bases line up with TRBD1. The V gene's germline CDR1 is MNHEY and CDR2 SMNVEV (reference sequence). This CDR3 comprises 14 residues. Germline trimming cut 5 bases from V and 6 bases from J; bases unmatched to any gene: 3.

About this clone itself: It differs at one base from a far larger clone, so likely a read error. Other nucleotide sequences in the sample specify the same CDR3. J is TRBJ1-2 and V is TRBV6-6; no reliable D call. Germline lookup yields CDR1 MNHNY and CDR2 SVGAGI (reference sequence). The CDR3 is 13 residues long. CDR3 residues: CASSPSPNYGYTF. For the CDR3, the DNA is TGTGCCAGCAGTCCTTCTCCCAACTACGGCTACACCTTC.

This clone was seen more than once but under ten times. The same CDR3 is also encoded by other DNA sequences in this sample. The chain employs TRBV30 and TRBJ1-1, with D uncertain. Trimming took off 0 bases at V and 4 bases at J, with 9 bases between the two ends. The CDR3 spans 13 residues. Germline V lookup: CDR1 GTSNPN, CDR2 SVGIG (reference sequence). CDR3 coding DNA: TGTGCCTGGAGTGTTGTCTTGGGCACTGAAGCTTTCTTT. As protein: CAWSVVLGTEAFF.

The J gene is TRBJ2-3, the V gene TRBV7-2; 8 bases are a match to TRBD1. Germline CDR1 SGHTA, CDR2 FQGNSA. V lost 5 bases to trimming and J lost 1 base; unmatched junction nucleotides: 2. The CDR3 spans 14 residues. The CDR3 loop reads CASSPDRGTDTQYF. Here the CDR3 DNA reads TGTGCCAGCAGCCCGGACAGGGGCACAGATACGCAGTATTTT.

The V call is TRBV6-6, the J call TRBJ2-7; unclear D gene. This CDR3 is built from 12 residues. Germline values: CDR1 MNHNY, CDR2 SVGAGI (reference sequence). Trimming removed 6 bases from V and 7 bases from J, with 13 bases in between. In DNA form, the CDR3 reads TGTGCCAGCAGCACTACCCTGGGGGAGCAGTACTTC. It translates to CASSTTLGEQYF.

The chain couples TRBV6-1 to TRBJ1-1; 8 positions agree with TRBD1. The CDR3 length is 13 residues. CDR1 is MNHNS and CDR2 is SASEGT in the germline V gene. V trimming: 5 bases; J trimming: 5 bases; junction bases outside the gene matches: 4. CDR3 residues: CASSQGALTEAFF. The CDR3 DNA is TGTGCCAGCAGTCAGGGGGCGCTGACTGAAGCTTTCTTT.

V is TRBV28 and J is TRBJ2-7; D is ambiguous. V was clipped by 3 bases and J by 1 base, with 10 bases between them. Germline loops: CDR1 MDHEN, CDR2 SYDVKM. The CDR3 is 14 amino acids. The CDR3 here is CASSFIPLSYEQYF. The CDR3 bases are TGTGCCAGCAGTTTCATTCCCCTGTCCTACGAGCAGTACTTC.

V is TRBV18 and J is TRBJ2-1; possible D gene TRBD2, 5 bases. Germline V gene data show CDR1 as KGHSH and CDR2 as LQKENI. V dropped 6 bases and J dropped 7 bases, with 25 bases sitting between them. CDR3 length: 17 residues. DNA for the CDR3: TGTGCCAGCTCTCAAAAACCCGGGTCCGATCGAGGGAATGAGCAGTTCTTC. The encoded protein is CASSQKPGSDRGNEQFF.

The V and J genes are TRBV21-1 and TRBJ1-5; TRBD1 is the table's D call, not checked against the DNA. TRBV21-1 is assigned pseudogene status. The length of the CDR3 is 16 residues. CDR3 amino acids: CASSKARTGESQPQHF. DNA for the CDR3: TGTGCCAGCAGCAAAGCGAGGACAGGGGAAAGTCAGCCCCAGCATTTT.

Remarks on this clone: Since the CDR3 does not end with the conserved phenylalanine or tryptophan, this likely comes from a read error. The chain combines TRBV5-6 with TRBJ2-7; the D is unclear. V gave up 1 base and J gave up 5 bases, with 7 bases separating them. This CDR3 comprises 12 residues. Germline CDR1 SGHDT, CDR2 YYEEEE. DNA for the CDR3: TGTGCCAGCAGCTTGACTGGGGACGAGCAGTACCTC. Protein sequence: CASSLTGDEQYL.

The rearrangement uses TRBV2 and TRBJ1-4; tentative D call: TRBD1 (6 bases). The CDR3 is 14 residues long. V lost 6 bases and J lost 0, with 8 bases in between. Germline CDR1 reads SNHLY; CDR2 reads FYNNEI. DNA of the CDR3: TGTGCCAGCAGCAGGACAGCAACTAATGAAAAACTGTTTTTT. Translation: CASSRTATNEKLFF.

V and J are TRBV2 and TRBJ2-7, with 14 bases that match TRBD2. The CDR3 is made up of 16 amino acids. Trimming removed 4 bases from V and 4 bases from J; junction bases left unmatched: 6. The germline V gene has CDR1 SNHLY and CDR2 FYNNEI. The CDR3 nucleotides are TGTGCCAGCAGTGTGGGACTAGCGGGAGTCTCGTACGAGCAGTACTTC. This gives the protein CASSVGLAGVSYEQYF.

This chain connects TRBV5-4 to TRBJ1-2; possibly TRBD1 for D (5 bases). Germline V lookup: CDR1 SGHNT, CDR2 YYREEE (reference sequence). This CDR3 contains 15 residues. V lost 1 base, J lost 1 base, and 11 bases lay in between. CDR3 DNA: TGTGCCAGCAGCTTGTGGGCAGGGAGTAACTATGGCTACACCTTC. It translates to CASSLWAGSNYGYTF.

The chain has TRBV28 and TRBJ1-5, with D perhaps TRBD1 (6 bases). Trimming removed 2 bases from V and 4 bases from J, with 27 bases in between. The CDR3 has 20 residues. From germline, CDR1 is MDHEN and CDR2 SYDVKM. The CDR3 DNA follows: TGTGCCAGCAGTTTAGCCCCAAGGGCCCCAGGGGTCGCCGTTAATCAGCCCCAGCATTTT. Encoded protein: CASSLAPRAPGVAVNQPQHF.